Sequencing of this T cell receptor beta chain was carried out in a study of identical twins. Unique molecular identifiers were present on the cDNA, which also gained a universal primer site by template switching. TCRdb recomputed calls from the 5' RACE reads with MiXCR, one row per CDR3 protein. The sample holds 200,000 to 250,000 distinct CDR3 sequences, about 7.3% seen once. Healthy Caucasians made up all donors. This clonotype was counted at least ten times. The antigen is not known. Trimming removed 5 bases at V and 1 base at J, with 15 bases between. The CDR3 is made up of 15 amino acids. Germline assignment: CDR1 SGHKS and CDR2 YYEKEE (reference sequence). Study observations and caveats: With beta out-of-frame sequences, excess sharing by twins was weaker. With monozygotic twins, out-of-frame TCR alpha sharing exceeded what models estimated.

These same records also appear under a second study, on yellow fever vaccine responses in identical twins.

Sequences were obtained from memory (CD45RO+) T cells sorted from blood. The J gene is TRBJ1-1, the V gene TRBV5-5; a weak D match, TRBD1 (6 bases). This TCR derives from a woman aged 18-35 years in good health. CDR3 nucleotides: TGTGCCAGCAGGATCAGACAGGATAAGAACACTGAAGCTTTCTTT. Protein sequence: CASRIRQDKNTEAFF.